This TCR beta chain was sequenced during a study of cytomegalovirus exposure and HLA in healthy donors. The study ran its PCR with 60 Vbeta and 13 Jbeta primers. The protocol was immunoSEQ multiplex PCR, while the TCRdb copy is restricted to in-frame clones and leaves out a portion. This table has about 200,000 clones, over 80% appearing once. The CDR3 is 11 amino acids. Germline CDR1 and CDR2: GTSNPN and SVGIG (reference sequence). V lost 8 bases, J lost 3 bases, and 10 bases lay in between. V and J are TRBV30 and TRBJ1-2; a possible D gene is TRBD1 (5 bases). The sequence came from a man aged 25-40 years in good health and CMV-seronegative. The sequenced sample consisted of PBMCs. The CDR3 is CAGGWDYGYTF. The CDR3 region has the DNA TGTGCCGGGGGGTGGGACTATGGCTACACCTTC.